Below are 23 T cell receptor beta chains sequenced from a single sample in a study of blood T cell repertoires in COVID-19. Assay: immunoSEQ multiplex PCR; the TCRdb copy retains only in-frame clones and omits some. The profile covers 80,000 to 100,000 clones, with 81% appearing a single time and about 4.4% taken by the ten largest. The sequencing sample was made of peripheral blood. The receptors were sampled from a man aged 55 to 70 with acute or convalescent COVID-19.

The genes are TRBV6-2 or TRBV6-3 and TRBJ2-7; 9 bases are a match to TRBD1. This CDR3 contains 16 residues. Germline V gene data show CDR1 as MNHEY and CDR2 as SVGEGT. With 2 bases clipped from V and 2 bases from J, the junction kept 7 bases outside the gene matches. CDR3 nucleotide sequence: TGTGCCAGCAGTTACGACTGGGACAGGGTCCCCTACGAGCAGTACTTC. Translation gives CASSYDWDRVPYEQYF.

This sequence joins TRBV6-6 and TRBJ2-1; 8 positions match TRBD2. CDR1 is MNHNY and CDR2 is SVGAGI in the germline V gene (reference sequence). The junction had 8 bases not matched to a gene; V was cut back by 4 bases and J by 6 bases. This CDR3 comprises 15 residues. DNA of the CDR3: TGTGCCAGCAGTTTGGTTACTAGCGGCCTCAATGAGCAGTTCTTC. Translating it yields CASSLVTSGLNEQFF.

DNA of the CDR3: TGTGCCAGCAGTTGGACAGGGGTCGAGCAGTACTTC. Translation gives CASSWTGVEQYF. The J gene is TRBJ2-7, the V gene TRBV13, with 9 bases aligning to TRBD1. With V trimmed by 6 bases and J by 6 bases, 3 bases remained unmatched. Germline CDR1 PRHDT, CDR2 FYEKMQ (reference sequence). This CDR3 contains 12 residues.

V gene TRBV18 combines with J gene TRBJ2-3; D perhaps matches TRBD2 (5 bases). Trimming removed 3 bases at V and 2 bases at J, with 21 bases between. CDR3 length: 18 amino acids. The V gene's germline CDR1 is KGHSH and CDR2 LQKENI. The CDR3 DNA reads TGTGCCAGCTCACCCACCGCGGGCGGACTTCCCCTCACAGATACGCAGTATTTT. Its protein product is CASSPTAGGLPLTDTQYF.

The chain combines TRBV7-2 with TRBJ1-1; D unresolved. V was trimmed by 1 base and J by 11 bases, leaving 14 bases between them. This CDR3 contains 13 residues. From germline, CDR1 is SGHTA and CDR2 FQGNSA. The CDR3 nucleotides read TGTGCCAGCAGCTTAGAGGGAGGGCTTGGGGCTTTCTTT. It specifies CASSLEGGLGAFF.

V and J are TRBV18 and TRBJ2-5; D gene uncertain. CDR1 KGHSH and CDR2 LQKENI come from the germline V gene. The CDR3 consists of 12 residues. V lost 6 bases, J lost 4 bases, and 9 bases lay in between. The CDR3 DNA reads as TGTGCCAGCTCCGTGCTAAGAGAGACCCAGTACTTC. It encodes CASSVLRETQYF. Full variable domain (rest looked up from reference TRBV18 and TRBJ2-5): NAGVMQNPRHLVRRRGQEARLRCSPMKGHSHVYWYRQLPEEGLKFMVYLQKENIIDESGMPKERFSAEFPKEGPSILRIQQVVRGDSAAYFCASSVLRETQYFGPGTRLLVL.

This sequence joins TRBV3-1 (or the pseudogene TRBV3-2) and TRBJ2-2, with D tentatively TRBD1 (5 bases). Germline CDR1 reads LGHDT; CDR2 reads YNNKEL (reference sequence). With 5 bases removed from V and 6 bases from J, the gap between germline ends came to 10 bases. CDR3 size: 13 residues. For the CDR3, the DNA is TGTGCCAGCAGCTTCCAGGGCGCCGGGGAGCTGTTTTTT. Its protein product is CASSFQGAGELFF.

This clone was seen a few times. The CDR3 spells CASSARLAGVPEQYF. CDR3 in DNA: TGTGCCAGCAGCGCCCGACTAGCGGGAGTTCCCGAGCAGTACTTC. The chain is built from TRBV3-1 (or the pseudogene TRBV3-2) and TRBJ2-7; 12 positions agree with TRBD2. V lost 5 bases to trimming and J lost 6 bases; unmatched junction nucleotides: 8. There are 15 residues in the CDR3. Germline values: CDR1 LGHDT, CDR2 YNNKEL (reference sequence).

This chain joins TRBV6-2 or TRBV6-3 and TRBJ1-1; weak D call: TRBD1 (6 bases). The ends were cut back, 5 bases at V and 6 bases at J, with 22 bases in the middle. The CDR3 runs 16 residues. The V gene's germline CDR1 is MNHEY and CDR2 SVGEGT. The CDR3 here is CASSPQGKTHKPEAFF. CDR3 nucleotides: TGTGCCAGCAGTCCACAGGGTAAGACACACAAACCTGAAGCTTTCTTT.

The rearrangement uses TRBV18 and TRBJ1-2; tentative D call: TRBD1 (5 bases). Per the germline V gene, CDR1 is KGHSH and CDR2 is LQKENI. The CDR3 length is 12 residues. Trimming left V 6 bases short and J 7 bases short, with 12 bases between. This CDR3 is CASSPEDTGYTF. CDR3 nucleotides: TGTGCCAGCTCGCCAGAGGACACTGGCTACACCTTC.

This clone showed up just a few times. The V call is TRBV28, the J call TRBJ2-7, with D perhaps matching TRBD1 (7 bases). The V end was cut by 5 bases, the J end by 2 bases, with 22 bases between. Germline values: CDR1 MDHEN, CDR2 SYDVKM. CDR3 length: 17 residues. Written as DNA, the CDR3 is TGTGCCAGCAGTCCCCTGTGGGGAGACAGGGAGGCCTACGAGCAGTACTTC. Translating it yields CASSPLWGDREAYEQYF.

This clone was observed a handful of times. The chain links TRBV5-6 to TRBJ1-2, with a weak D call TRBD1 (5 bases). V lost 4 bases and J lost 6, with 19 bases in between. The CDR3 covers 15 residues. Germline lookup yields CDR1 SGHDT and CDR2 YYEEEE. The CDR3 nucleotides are TGTGCCAGCAGCCGCGGCCAGGACCAGGGTCATGGCTACACCTTC. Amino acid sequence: CASSRGQDQGHGYTF.

CDR3 region: CASSPRAGYMYTDTQYF. The CDR3, as DNA: TGTGCCAGCAGCCCACGCGCAGGATACATGTACACAGATACGCAGTATTTT. The chain is built from TRBV21-1 and TRBJ2-3; TRBD1 reflects the table's D call only, with no check against the DNA. TRBV21-1 is a pseudogene segment. The CDR3 is 17 amino acids.

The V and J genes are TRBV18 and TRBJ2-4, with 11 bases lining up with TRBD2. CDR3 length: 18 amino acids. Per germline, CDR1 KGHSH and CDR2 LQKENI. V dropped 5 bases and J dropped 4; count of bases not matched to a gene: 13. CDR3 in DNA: TGTGCCAGCTCATCCCAAAGTAGCGGGAGGGATTTTAAAAACATTCAGTACTTC. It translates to CASSSQSSGRDFKNIQYF.

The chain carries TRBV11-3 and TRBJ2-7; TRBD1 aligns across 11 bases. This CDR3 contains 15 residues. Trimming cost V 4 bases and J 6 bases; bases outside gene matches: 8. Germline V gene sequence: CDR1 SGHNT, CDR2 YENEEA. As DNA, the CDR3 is TGTGCCAGCAGCTATTCTGGGACAGGGGGTTCCGAGCAGTACTTC. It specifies CASSYSGTGGSEQYF.

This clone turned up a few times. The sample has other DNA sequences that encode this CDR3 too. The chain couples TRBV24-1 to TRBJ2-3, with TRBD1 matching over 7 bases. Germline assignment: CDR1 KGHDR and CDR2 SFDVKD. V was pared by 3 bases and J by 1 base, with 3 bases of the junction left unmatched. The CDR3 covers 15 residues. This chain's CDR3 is CATSDPGTGTDTQYF. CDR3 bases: TGTGCCACCAGTGATCCGGGGACAGGCACAGATACGCAGTATTTT.

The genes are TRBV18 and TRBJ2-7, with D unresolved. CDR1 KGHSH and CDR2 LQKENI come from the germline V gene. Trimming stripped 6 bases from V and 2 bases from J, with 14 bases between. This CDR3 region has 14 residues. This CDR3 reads CASSPLGQTYEQYF. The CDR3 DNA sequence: TGTGCCAGCTCTCCTCTCGGTCAAACCTACGAGCAGTACTTC.

The CDR3 nucleotides read TGTGCCAGCTCACCAACAGACTCTGGAAACACCATATATTTT. Translating gives CASSPTDSGNTIYF. The chain has TRBV18 and TRBJ1-3; no clear D. CDR3 length: 14 residues. The germline V gene has CDR1 KGHSH and CDR2 LQKENI. V was shortened by 2 bases and J by 0 bases, with 5 bases between the two germline ends.

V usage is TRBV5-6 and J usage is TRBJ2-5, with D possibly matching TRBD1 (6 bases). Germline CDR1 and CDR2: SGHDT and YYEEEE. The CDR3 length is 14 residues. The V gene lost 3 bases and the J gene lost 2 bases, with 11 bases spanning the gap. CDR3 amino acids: CASSSPRGQETQYF. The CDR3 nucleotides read TGTGCCAGCAGCTCCCCGAGGGGGCAAGAGACCCAGTACTTC.

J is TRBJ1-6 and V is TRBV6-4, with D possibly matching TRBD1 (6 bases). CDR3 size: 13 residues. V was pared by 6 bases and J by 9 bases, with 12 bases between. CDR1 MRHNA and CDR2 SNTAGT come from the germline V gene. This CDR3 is CASSRDTFSPLHF. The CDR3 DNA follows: TGTGCCAGCAGCCGGGACACCTTTTCACCCCTCCACTTT.

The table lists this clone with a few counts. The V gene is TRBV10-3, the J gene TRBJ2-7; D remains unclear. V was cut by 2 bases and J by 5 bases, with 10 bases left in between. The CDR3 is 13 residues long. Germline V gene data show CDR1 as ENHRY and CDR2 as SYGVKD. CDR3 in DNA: TGTGCCATCAGTGAGAGACGGCAGGACGAGCAGTACTTC. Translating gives CAISERRQDEQYF.

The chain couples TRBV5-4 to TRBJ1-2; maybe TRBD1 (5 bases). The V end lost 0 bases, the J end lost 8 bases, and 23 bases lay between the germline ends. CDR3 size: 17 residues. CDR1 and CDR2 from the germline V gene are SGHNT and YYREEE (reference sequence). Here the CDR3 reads CASSLAGTHYTQGGYTF. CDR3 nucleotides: TGTGCCAGCAGCTTGGCCGGGACTCATTACACCCAAGGGGGCTACACCTTC. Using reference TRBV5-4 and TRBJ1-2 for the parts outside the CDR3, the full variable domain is ETGVTQSPTHLIKTRGQQVTLRCSSQSGHNTVSWYQQALGQGPQFIFQYYREEENGRGNFPPRFSGLQFPNYSSELNVNALELDDSALYLCASSLAGTHYTQGGYTFGSGTRLTVV.

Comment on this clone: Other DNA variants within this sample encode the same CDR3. CDR3 in amino acids: CASSLLGTGELFF. CDR3 DNA sequence: TGTGCCAGCAGCTTACTAGGCACCGGGGAGCTGTTTTTT. This rearrangement joins TRBV7-3 to TRBJ2-2; D ambiguous. V was clipped by 2 bases and J by 4 bases, with 5 bases between them. CDR1 SGHTA and CDR2 FQGTGA come from the germline V gene. This CDR3 region has 13 residues.